The 26 T cell receptor beta chains listed next were all sequenced from one sample in a study of radiotherapy plus CTLA-4 blockade in lung cancer. TCRdb's copy holds only in-frame clones and misses some; the assay was immunoSEQ multiplex PCR. The top ten clones hold roughly 26% of a sample with nearly 95,000 clones, about four fifths of them seen once. The material was peripheral blood, obtained from a patient treated with radiotherapy plus ipilimumab. These receptors all come from a human donor with non-small cell lung cancer that progressed on radiotherapy plus ipilimumab.

The V call is TRBV10-1, the J call TRBJ2-1; TRBD2 matches 11 bases. CDR3 length: 17 amino acids. CDR1 and CDR2 (germline): WNHNN, SYGVQD (reference sequence). V dropped 0 bases and J dropped 7; count of bases not matched to a gene: 8. CDR3 in amino acids: CASSESRLAGGSNEQFF. The CDR3, as DNA: TGCGCCAGCAGTGAGTCGAGATTAGCGGGAGGGTCGAATGAGCAGTTCTTC.

The chain has TRBV4-1 and TRBJ2-2, with D possibly matching TRBD1 (6 bases). From germline, CDR1 is MGHRA and CDR2 YSYEKL. The CDR3 is 15 amino acids. The V and J ends lost 4 bases and 6 bases respectively, with 15 bases between them. The CDR3: CASSLSVGAAGELFF. In DNA, the CDR3 is TGCGCCAGCAGCCTCAGTGTGGGGGCGGCCGGGGAGCTGTTTTTT.

The chain has TRBV28 and TRBJ1-4; 7 positions match TRBD1. The J segment lost 7 bases and the V segment lost 3 bases, leaving 5 bases of the junction unmatched. The CDR3 runs to 14 residues. Germline CDR1 and CDR2: MDHEN and SYDVKM. The CDR3 region is CASSLTGLSEKLFF. The CDR3 DNA is TGTGCCAGCAGTTTGACAGGGTTAAGTGAAAAACTGTTTTTT.

The chain joins TRBV5-6 to TRBJ1-4, with 9 positions matching TRBD1. The junction had 5 bases not matched to a gene; V was cut back by 2 bases and J by 6 bases. CDR3 size: 15 residues. Germline CDR1 SGHDT, CDR2 YYEEEE. This CDR3 reads CASSFGTGRDEKLFF. CDR3 DNA sequence: TGTGCCAGCAGCTTCGGGACAGGGCGGGATGAAAAACTGTTTTTT.

The chain employs TRBV5-1 and TRBJ2-1, with TRBD2 matching over 8 bases. The CDR3 loop spans 16 amino acids. The germline V gene has CDR1 SGHRS and CDR2 YFSETQ. Germline trimming cut 0 bases from V and 2 bases from J; bases unmatched to any gene: 4. CDR3 nucleotide sequence: TGCGCCAGCAGCTTGGTATTTAGCGGGACCTACAATGAGCAGTTCTTC. Protein product: CASSLVFSGTYNEQFF. The complete variable domain, with remaining parts taken from reference TRBV5-1 and TRBJ2-1, reads KAGVTQTPRYLIKTRGQQVTLSCSPISGHRSVSWYQQTPGQGLQFLFEYFSETQRNKGNFPGRFSGRQFSNSRSEMNVSTLELGDSALYLCASSLVFSGTYNEQFFGPGTRLTVL.

The J gene is TRBJ2-2, the V gene TRBV7-8; D call uncertain. Trimming pared 5 bases from V and 1 base from J, leaving 14 bases between. This CDR3 contains 16 residues. Germline CDR1 reads SGHVS; CDR2 reads FQNEAQ. As DNA, the CDR3 is TGTGCCAGCAGCAAAAGTCTGGGAAAGAACACCGGGGAGCTGTTTTTT. Encoded protein: CASSKSLGKNTGELFF.

A few counts support this clone. This chain connects TRBV29-1 to TRBJ2-7; TRBD2 matches 15 bases. Trimming removed 5 bases from V and 7 bases from J; junction bases left unmatched: 3. Germline V lookup: CDR1 SQVTM, CDR2 ANQGSEA. The CDR3 totals 13 residues. The CDR3 region is CSVTGLAGGEQYF. The CDR3, as DNA: TGCAGCGTTACAGGACTAGCGGGGGGGGAGCAGTACTTC.

The genes are TRBV18 and TRBJ1-2; 8 bases line up with TRBD1. With 1 base clipped from V and 0 bases from J, the junction kept 4 bases outside the gene matches. Per germline, CDR1 KGHSH and CDR2 LQKENI. The CDR3 length is 16 residues. The CDR3 DNA sequence: TGTGCCAGCTCACCACTCAGGGGACAGGCTAACTATGGCTACACCTTC. This translates into CASSPLRGQANYGYTF. Based on the CDR3 plus reference TRBV18 and TRBJ1-2, the full variable domain is NAGVMQNPRHLVRRRGQEARLRCSPMKGHSHVYWYRQLPEEGLKFMVYLQKENIIDESGMPKERFSAEFPKEGPSILRIQQVVRGDSAAYFCASSPLRGQANYGYTFGSGTRLTVV.

The chain links TRBV28 to TRBJ2-7, with 7 bases fitting TRBD1. V was clipped by 2 bases and J by 5 bases; unmatched bases: 18. From germline, CDR1 is MDHEN and CDR2 SYDVKM. The CDR3 sequence is 18 residues long. The CDR3: CASSLGTSTGTVLDEQYF. The CDR3 nucleotides are TGTGCCAGCAGTTTAGGAACTAGTACCGGGACAGTCCTAGACGAGCAGTACTTC.

This sequence joins TRBV9 and TRBJ2-2; D gene unclear. The germline CDR1 and CDR2 sequences are SGDLS and YYNGEE. The CDR3 consists of 19 residues. Trimming removed 4 bases from V and 1 base from J, with 23 bases in between. The CDR3 DNA sequence: TGTGCCAGCAGCCCCCTTCGGCGAAGGAGCCTAGTGAACACCGGGGAGCTGTTTTTT. Its protein is CASSPLRRRSLVNTGELFF. Filled out from reference TRBV9 and TRBJ2-2, the complete variable domain reads DSGVTQTPKHLITATGQRVTLRCSPRSGDLSVYWYQQSLDQGLQFLIQYYNGEERAKGNILERFSAQQFPDLHSELNLSSLELGDSALYFCASSPLRRRSLVNTGELFFGEGSRLTVL.

The rearrangement joins TRBV9 to TRBJ1-5, with D possibly matching TRBD1 (6 bases). Per the germline V gene, CDR1 is SGDLS and CDR2 is YYNGEE. The CDR3 is 18 amino acids. The V and J ends lost 3 bases and 2 bases respectively, with 21 bases between them. CDR3 sequence reads: CASSATAGGPGGNQPQHF. CDR3 coding DNA: TGTGCCAGCAGCGCCACCGCGGGGGGGCCAGGGGGCAATCAGCCCCAGCATTTT. The full variable domain, with the rest looked up from reference TRBV9 and TRBJ1-5, is DSGVTQTPKHLITATGQRVTLRCSPRSGDLSVYWYQQSLDQGLQFLIQYYNGEERAKGNILERFSAQQFPDLHSELNLSSLELGDSALYFCASSATAGGPGGNQPQHFGDGTRLSIL.

The chain recombines TRBV28 with TRBJ1-5; D gene unclear. This CDR3 contains 12 residues. The V end was cut by 7 bases, the J end by 6 bases, with 10 bases between. The germline V gene encodes CDR1 MDHEN and CDR2 SYDVKM. The CDR3 DNA follows: TGTGCCAGCAAGGACTCCATTCAGCCCCAGCATTTT. Protein: CASKDSIQPQHF.

V gene TRBV9 combines with J gene TRBJ2-1; tentatively, D is TRBD1 (6 bases). Trimming pared 1 base from V and 0 bases from J, leaving 20 bases between. This CDR3 is built from 19 residues. Germline V gene data show CDR1 as SGDLS and CDR2 as YYNGEE. The CDR3 bases are TGTGCCAGCAGCGTAACCCCATCGACAGGTCGAAGCTCCTACAATGAGCAGTTCTTC. Amino acid sequence: CASSVTPSTGRSSYNEQFF.

The V call is TRBV27, the J call TRBJ2-1; 8 positions agree with TRBD2. CDR1 MNHEY and CDR2 SMNVEV come from the germline V gene (reference sequence). Germline trimming cut 2 bases from V and 3 bases from J; bases unmatched to any gene: 3. The CDR3 contains 15 residues. CDR3 amino acids: CASSLISGDYNEQFF. CDR3 DNA sequence: TGTGCCAGCAGTTTAATTAGCGGGGACTACAATGAGCAGTTCTTC.

The rearrangement joins TRBV6-5 to TRBJ1-4; D is perhaps TRBD1 (6 bases). Deletions cut 5 bases from V and 10 bases from J, with 14 bases between. The CDR3 spans 13 residues. The V gene's germline CDR1 is MNHEY and CDR2 SVGAGI. The CDR3 DNA reads TGTGCCAGCAGTGGGGACACGACGGGAAAACTGTTTTTT. This sequence encodes CASSGDTTGKLFF.

The chain recombines TRBV2 with TRBJ2-5; D uncertain. The CDR3 spans 14 residues. V dropped 6 bases and J dropped 4 bases, with 15 bases sitting between them. Germline CDR1 and CDR2: SNHLY and FYNNEI. The CDR3 sequence is CASRSQTYSETQYF. CDR3 nucleotide sequence: TGTGCCAGCAGGAGCCAAACCTACTCAGAGACCCAGTACTTC.

The V call is TRBV6-6, the J call TRBJ1-5; TRBD1 matches at 8 bases. The ends lost 0 bases at V and 6 bases at J; junction bases unmatched: 4. This CDR3 is 15 amino acids long. The germline V gene has CDR1 MNHNY and CDR2 SVGAGI (reference sequence). CDR3 region: CASSYSAGGGQPQHF. The CDR3 DNA reads as TGTGCCAGCAGTTACTCGGCAGGGGGCGGTCAGCCCCAGCATTTT.

V usage is TRBV14 and J usage is TRBJ1-2; 8 bases are a match to TRBD1. Germline CDR1 and CDR2: SGHDN and FVKESK. CDR3 length: 15 amino acids. V was pared by 2 bases and J by 1 base, with 3 bases of the junction left unmatched. Written as DNA, the CDR3 is TGTGCCAGCAGCCAACGACAGGGGATTAACTATGGCTACACCTTC. Protein: CASSQRQGINYGYTF.

This chain joins TRBV6-1 and TRBJ1-1; D is undetermined. Trimming cost V 2 bases and J 4 bases, with 5 bases left between them. This CDR3 has 12 amino acids. Germline values: CDR1 MNHNS, CDR2 SASEGT. The CDR3 DNA sequence: TGTGCCAGCAGTGAAACGGGCACTGAAGCTTTCTTT. It specifies CASSETGTEAFF.

The gene calls are TRBV7-8 and TRBJ2-1; D gene uncertain. In germline, CDR1 is SGHVS, CDR2 FQNEAQ. Trimming stripped 4 bases from V and 4 bases from J, with 8 bases between. This CDR3 has 13 amino acids. The CDR3 is CASSYGWYNEQFF. Written as DNA, the CDR3 is TGTGCCAGCAGCTACGGGTGGTACAATGAGCAGTTCTTC.

V and J are TRBV4-1 and TRBJ2-2; D not resolved. CDR3 size: 13 residues. V was shortened by 2 bases and J by 6 bases, with 7 bases between the two germline ends. Per the germline V gene, CDR1 is MGHRA and CDR2 is YSYEKL. CDR3 loop: CASSQPLAGELFF. The CDR3 DNA sequence: TGCGCCAGCAGCCAACCCCTCGCCGGGGAGCTGTTTTTT.

The rearrangement joins TRBV15 to TRBJ2-2; no clear D. Germline assignment: CDR1 LNHNV and CDR2 YYDKDF (reference sequence). V was cut by 3 bases and J by 1 base, with 9 bases left in between. CDR3 length: 15 residues. The DNA for the CDR3 is TGTGCCACCAGCAGGGGCCGACTGAACACCGGGGAGCTGTTTTTT. This gives the protein CATSRGRLNTGELFF.

The chain employs TRBV19 and TRBJ1-3, with D uncertain. The CDR3 is made up of 15 amino acids. Trimming took off 5 bases at V and 1 base at J, with 12 bases between the two ends. Germline V gives CDR1 LNHDA, CDR2 SQIVND (reference sequence). CDR3 in DNA: TGTGCCAGTAGTGACCAGGCCTCGTCTGGAAACACCATATATTTT. Protein sequence: CASSDQASSGNTIYF.

This chain links TRBV27 with TRBJ2-2; 8 positions agree with TRBD2. The CDR3 totals 15 residues. Germline V gene sequence: CDR1 MNHEY, CDR2 SMNVEV (reference sequence). J was trimmed by 1 base and V by 6 bases; bases with no gene match: 4. Here the CDR3 DNA reads TGTGCCAGCAGCAAGAGCGGGGGGAACACCGGGGAGCTGTTTTTT. Translation gives CASSKSGGNTGELFF.

V gene TRBV11-2 combines with J gene TRBJ2-3; weak D call: TRBD2 (5 bases). The CDR3 runs 13 residues. Germline CDR1 SGHAT, CDR2 FQNNGV. Trimming shortened V by 4 bases and J by 4 bases, and 9 bases separated the two germline ends. In DNA, the CDR3 is TGTGCCAGCAGCTCCCCCGGGGCAGATACGCAGTATTTT. Its protein product is CASSSPGADTQYF.

V usage is TRBV28 and J usage is TRBJ1-5; D remains unclear. The CDR3 spans 12 residues. Per germline, CDR1 MDHEN and CDR2 SYDVKM. V lost 5 bases and J 9 bases, leaving 11 bases between the germline ends. DNA for the CDR3: TGTGCCAGCAGTCCACTCATTCGGCCCCAGCATTTT. Protein product: CASSPLIRPQHF.